The clone carrying this T cell receptor (beta chain) came up once. Its cognate antigen is unknown. V shed 6 bases and J shed 7 bases, with 15 bases lying between them. The CDR3 loop spans 13 amino acids. Germline V gene sequence: CDR1 MGHDK, CDR2 SYGVNS. This sample was included in a study of cytomegalovirus exposure and HLA in healthy donors. Sequencing used immunoSEQ multiplex PCR; TCRdb keeps in-frame clones, though not all of them. The table records about 160,000 clones, approximately 87% of them present only once. Study-wide findings and caveats: There were a few CMV-associated chains whose specificity for CMV antigens was confirmed in vitro.

The source material was PBMCs. This clonotype originated in a woman younger than 45 in good health and CMV-seronegative. The chain has TRBV25-1 and TRBJ1-2, with D unclear. The CDR3 bases are TGTGCCAGCAGCCCTCAAGCGAGGGCTGGCTACACCTTC. It codes for CASSPQARAGYTF.